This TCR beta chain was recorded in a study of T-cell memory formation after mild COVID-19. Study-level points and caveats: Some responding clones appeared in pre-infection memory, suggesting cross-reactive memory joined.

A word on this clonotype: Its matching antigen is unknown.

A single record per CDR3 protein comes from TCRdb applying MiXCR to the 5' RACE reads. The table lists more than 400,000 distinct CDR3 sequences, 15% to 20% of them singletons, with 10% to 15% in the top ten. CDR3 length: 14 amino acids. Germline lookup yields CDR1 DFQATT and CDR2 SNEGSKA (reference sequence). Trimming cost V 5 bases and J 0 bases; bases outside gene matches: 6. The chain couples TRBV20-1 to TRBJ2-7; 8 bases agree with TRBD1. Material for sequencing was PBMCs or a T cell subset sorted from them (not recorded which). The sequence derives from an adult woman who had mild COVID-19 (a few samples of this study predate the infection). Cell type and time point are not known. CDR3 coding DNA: TGCAGTGCTGGGACCGGGACAGGCTCCTACGAGCAGTACTTC. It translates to CSAGTGTGSYEQYF.